What follows are 23 T cell receptor beta chains derived from one specimen sequenced in a study of T cell responses to AZD1222 COVID-19 vaccine. The assay was immunoSEQ multiplex PCR, and TCRdb's table has in-frame clones only and misses some. Among more than 150,000 clones listed, 90% were seen once. The specimen comprised peripheral blood, sampled on day 0 of AZD1222 vaccination. The receptors stem from an adult in good health.

The V and J genes are TRBV5-1 and TRBJ2-6; possibly TRBD1 for D (6 bases). Deletions cut 6 bases from V and 1 base from J, with 11 bases between. The CDR3 contains 15 residues. Germline lookup yields CDR1 SGHRS and CDR2 YFSETQ. CDR3 DNA: TGCGCCAGCACCCTAGGGGGATCTGGGGCCAACGTCCTGACTTTC. The encoded protein is CASTLGGSGANVLTF.

The chain recombines TRBV9 with TRBJ2-3; 7 positions agree with TRBD1. The CDR3 extends over 15 amino acids. Germline V CDR1 and CDR2: SGDLS, YYNGEE. Losses at the gene ends were 4 bases for V and 4 bases for J; bases not matched to a gene: 9. The CDR3 region is CASSLGAGGADTQYF. The CDR3, as DNA: TGTGCCAGCAGCCTAGGGGCAGGGGGAGCAGATACGCAGTATTTT.

The CDR3 coding sequence is TGTGCCAGCAGCTTGACAGGGAACACTGAAGCTTTCTTT. Residues: CASSLTGNTEAFF. This chain uses TRBV7-8 with TRBJ1-1; perhaps TRBD1 as D (6 bases). CDR1 and CDR2 (germline): SGHVS, FQNEAQ. The CDR3 totals 13 residues. Trimming shortened V by 3 bases and J by 1 base, and 6 bases separated the two germline ends.

The chain has TRBV3-1 (or the pseudogene TRBV3-2) and TRBJ2-3; D may be TRBD1 (5 bases). From germline, CDR1 is LGHDT and CDR2 YNNKEL (reference sequence). The CDR3 loop spans 14 amino acids. The V gene lost 3 bases and the J gene lost 4 bases, with 11 bases spanning the gap. CDR3: CASSHLDRPDTQYF. The CDR3 DNA follows: TGTGCCAGCAGCCACCTAGACAGACCAGATACGCAGTATTTT.

This chain links TRBV7-9 with TRBJ1-1; D is perhaps TRBD1 (6 bases). The V gene lost 5 bases and the J gene lost 6 bases, with 13 bases spanning the gap. This CDR3 spans 13 amino acids. Germline V lookup: CDR1 SEHNR, CDR2 FQNEAQ (reference sequence). The CDR3 loop reads CASSAGVGSEAFF. The CDR3 DNA follows: TGTGCCAGCAGCGCAGGGGTTGGGTCTGAAGCTTTCTTT. The full variable domain, its missing parts supplied by reference TRBV7-9 and TRBJ1-1, is DTGVSQNPRHKITKRGQNVTFRCDPISEHNRLYWYRQTLGQGPEFLTYFQNEAQLEKSRLLSDRFSAERPKGSFSTLEIQRTEQGDSAMYLCASSAGVGSEAFFGQGTRLTVV.

The chain couples TRBV7-9 to TRBJ1-2; D remains ambiguous. CDR3 length: 11 residues. Germline loops: CDR1 SEHNR, CDR2 FQNEAQ (reference sequence). Between the trimmed V and J ends, which lost 5 bases and 7 bases, there was a span of 8 bases. CDR3 residues: CASSGEVGYTF. The CDR3 nucleotides are TGTGCCAGCAGCGGGGAGGTTGGCTACACCTTC.

V gene TRBV19 combines with J gene TRBJ1-4, with 7 bases that match TRBD1. The V segment lost 6 bases and the J segment 8 bases; nucleotides outside the gene matches: 3. CDR1 is LNHDA and CDR2 is SQIVND in the germline V gene (reference sequence). The CDR3 consists of 12 residues. CDR3 coding DNA: TGTGCCAGTAGCCAAGGGGGCGAAAAACTGTTTTTT. It is translated as CASSQGGEKLFF.

The chain combines TRBV19 with TRBJ2-7; maybe TRBD1 (5 bases). The CDR3 has 14 amino acids. Trimming cost V 3 bases and J 0 bases, with 9 bases left between them. Germline V gene data show CDR1 as LNHDA and CDR2 as SQIVND (reference sequence). This CDR3 reads CASSIRASSYEQYF. CDR3 nucleotides: TGTGCCAGTAGTATCAGGGCTAGCTCCTACGAGCAGTACTTC.

The rearrangement links TRBV5-1 to TRBJ2-1, with TRBD2 matching 8 bases. Germline V gives CDR1 SGHRS, CDR2 YFSETQ. V lost 1 base, J lost 1 base, and 4 bases stayed unmatched. This CDR3 has 16 residues. CDR3 sequence (DNA): TGCGCCAGCAGCTTGTTAGCGGGACGATCCTACAATGAGCAGTTCTTC. Protein product: CASSLLAGRSYNEQFF. The full variable domain, its missing parts supplied by reference TRBV5-1 and TRBJ2-1, is KAGVTQTPRYLIKTRGQQVTLSCSPISGHRSVSWYQQTPGQGLQFLFEYFSETQRNKGNFPGRFSGRQFSNSRSEMNVSTLELGDSALYLCASSLLAGRSYNEQFFGPGTRLTVL.

The V call is TRBV28, the J call TRBJ1-2, with D possibly matching TRBD1 (5 bases). The CDR3 length is 15 residues. Germline lookup yields CDR1 MDHEN and CDR2 SYDVKM. Trimming took off 7 bases at V and 3 bases at J, with 18 bases between the two ends. The CDR3 DNA sequence: TGTGCCAGCACCCCCCCGGGGCCAAAAGACTATGGCTACACCTTC. The encoded protein is CASTPPGPKDYGYTF.

The chain is built from TRBV19 and TRBJ2-7; TRBD2 might be the D (6 bases). The CDR3 is made up of 14 amino acids. CDR1 is LNHDA and CDR2 is SQIVND in the germline V gene (reference sequence). Trimming cost V 4 bases and J 7 bases, with 17 bases left between them. The CDR3 reads CASSRGRLSGEQYF. The CDR3, as DNA: TGTGCCAGTAGTAGGGGGAGGTTGTCAGGTGAGCAGTACTTC.

The rearrangement joins TRBV29-1 to TRBJ1-3; 8 nucleotides line up with TRBD1. The CDR3 spans 13 residues. The V gene end was trimmed by 7 bases and the J gene end by 2 bases; junction bases not matched to a gene: 4. Germline V gives CDR1 SQVTM, CDR2 ANQGSEA. CDR3: CSARTGPGNTIYF. DNA of the CDR3: TGCAGCGCTAGGACAGGGCCTGGAAACACCATATATTTT.

This rearrangement joins TRBV27 to TRBJ2-3, with a weak D call TRBD2 (6 bases). The V end was cut by 3 bases, the J end by 3 bases, with 13 bases between. CDR1 and CDR2 from the germline V gene are MNHEY and SMNVEV (reference sequence). This CDR3 comprises 15 residues. The CDR3 DNA reads as TGTGCCAGCAGTTTGAGGCGGGATGTGACAGATACGCAGTATTTT. This codes for CASSLRRDVTDTQYF.

The V gene is TRBV29-1, the J gene TRBJ1-1; D gene uncertain. The V gene lost 4 bases and the J gene lost 0 bases, with 6 bases spanning the gap. This CDR3 comprises 12 residues. Germline V gene sequence: CDR1 SQVTM, CDR2 ANQGSEA. The CDR3 sequence: CSVAVMNTEAFF. CDR3 nucleotide sequence: TGCAGCGTTGCTGTTATGAACACTGAAGCTTTCTTT.

The rearrangement uses TRBV5-4 and TRBJ2-3; D remains unclear. The CDR3 covers 15 residues. The V end lost 5 bases, the J end lost 1 base, and 14 bases lay between the germline ends. Germline assignment: CDR1 SGHNT and CDR2 YYREEE (reference sequence). The CDR3 is CASSFRISGTDTQYF. Written as DNA, the CDR3 is TGTGCCAGCAGTTTCAGGATTTCTGGCACAGATACGCAGTATTTT.

This chain's CDR3 is CASSAGWTGELFF. DNA of the CDR3: TGTGCCAGCAGCGCCGGGTGGACCGGGGAGCTGTTTTTT. The chain joins TRBV7-2 to TRBJ2-2; D uncertain. Germline CDR1 and CDR2: SGHTA and FQGNSA. The CDR3 has 13 amino acids. Between the trimmed V and J ends, which lost 5 bases and 5 bases, there was a span of 9 bases.

The V and J genes are TRBV18 and TRBJ2-7; the D is unclear. Between the trimmed V and J ends, which lost 2 bases and 4 bases, there was a span of 18 bases. Per germline, CDR1 KGHSH and CDR2 LQKENI. There are 16 residues in the CDR3. The CDR3 DNA sequence: TGTGCCAGCTCACCAAACCCAGACCGGGCGGTTTACGAGCAGTACTTC. Translated, it gives CASSPNPDRAVYEQYF.

The genes are TRBV6-2 or TRBV6-3 and TRBJ1-6; 10 positions agree with TRBD1. Germline trimming cut 4 bases from V and 7 bases from J; bases unmatched to any gene: 1. CDR1 and CDR2 from the germline V gene are MNHEY and SVGEGT. CDR3 length: 14 amino acids. CDR3 nucleotides: TGTGCCAGCAGTTTGACAGGGGGCAATTCACCCCTCCACTTT. Encoded protein: CASSLTGGNSPLHF.

This rearrangement joins TRBV28 to TRBJ1-3; possible D gene TRBD1, 5 bases. The germline V gene has CDR1 MDHEN and CDR2 SYDVKM. The CDR3 covers 14 residues. Trimming took 4 bases from V and 5 from J, leaving 12 bases between them. CDR3 bases: TGTGCCAGCAGTTCCGGGGACCAGAGAAACACCATATATTTT. As protein: CASSSGDQRNTIYF. Based on the CDR3 plus reference TRBV28 and TRBJ1-3, the full variable domain is DVKVTQSSRYLVKRTGEKVFLECVQDMDHENMFWYRQDPGLGLRLIYFSYDVKMKEKGDIPEGYSVSREKKERFSLILESASTNQTSMYLCASSSGDQRNTIYFGEGSWLTVV.

The chain couples TRBV19 to TRBJ1-3; D gene unclear. Looked up from germline, CDR1 is LNHDA and CDR2 is SQIVND (reference sequence). V was cut by 5 bases and J by 0 bases, with 8 bases left in between. The CDR3 covers 14 residues. The CDR3 sequence: CASSGVFSGNTIYF. CDR3 sequence (DNA): TGTGCCAGTAGTGGGGTTTTCTCTGGAAACACCATATATTTT.

This clone appeared once. The chain employs TRBV6-2 or TRBV6-3 and TRBJ1-5; D is possibly TRBD1 (5 bases). The V and J ends lost 3 bases and 2 bases respectively, with 14 bases between them. Germline V gene sequence: CDR1 MNHEY, CDR2 SVGEGT. The CDR3 extends over 16 amino acids. Written as DNA, the CDR3 is TGTGCCAGCAGTTATGGGGCAGGCCGGCGCAATCAGCCCCAGCATTTT. Residues: CASSYGAGRRNQPQHF.

The J gene is TRBJ2-7, the V gene TRBV7-3; D unclear. Germline lookup yields CDR1 SGHTA and CDR2 FQGTGA. The CDR3 is made up of 14 amino acids. Trimming pared 0 bases from V and 0 bases from J, leaving 6 bases between. In DNA form, the CDR3 reads TGTGCCAGCAGCTTAACTTCAAGCTCCTACGAGCAGTACTTC. It specifies CASSLTSSSYEQYF.

This chain connects TRBV7-2 to TRBJ1-6; 7 bases are a match to TRBD1. The length of the CDR3 is 14 residues. V lost 3 bases to trimming and J lost 6 bases; unmatched junction nucleotides: 2. Germline V gives CDR1 SGHTA, CDR2 FQGNSA. CDR3 in amino acids: CASSLGQLNSPLHF. CDR3 DNA: TGTGCCAGCAGCTTGGGACAGCTTAATTCACCCCTCCACTTT.